The 26 T cell receptor beta chains listed next were all sequenced from one sample in a study of blood T cell repertoires in COVID-19. Libraries were prepared by immunoSEQ multiplex PCR; TCRdb keeps only in-frame clonotypes and omits some of them. The sample yields 90,000 to 100,000 clones, around 75% seen once. The specimen sequenced was peripheral blood. These receptors were taken from a man aged 70 or older with acute or convalescent COVID-19.

CDR3 loop: CASRGGLAEETQYF. The CDR3, as DNA: TGTGCCAGCAGGGGTGGACTAGCGGAAGAGACCCAGTACTTC. The V and J genes are TRBV6-5 and TRBJ2-5; 10 bases fit TRBD2. The CDR3 consists of 14 residues. V shed 6 bases, J shed 3 bases, and the junction held 4 bases outside the gene matches. CDR1 is MNHEY and CDR2 is SVGAGI in the germline V gene.

The chain employs TRBV4-1 and TRBJ2-1, with 9 bases lining up with TRBD1. The V gene end was trimmed by 6 bases and the J gene end by 8 bases; junction bases not matched to a gene: 11. The CDR3 sequence is 15 residues long. The V gene's germline CDR1 is MGHRA and CDR2 YSYEKL. The CDR3 spells CASSTYRTGEDEQFF. The CDR3 bases are TGCGCCAGCAGTACTTACAGGACAGGGGAGGATGAGCAGTTCTTC.

This chain links TRBV4-1 with TRBJ2-1, with 9 bases fitting TRBD2. V lost 0 bases, J lost 4 bases, and 7 bases stayed unmatched. The CDR3 is 17 amino acids. From germline, CDR1 is MGHRA and CDR2 YSYEKL. The CDR3 nucleotides are TGCGCCAGCAGCCAAGATTCTAGCGGGAAGGTGTACAATGAGCAGTTCTTC. This gives the protein CASSQDSSGKVYNEQFF.

The chain recombines TRBV28 with TRBJ1-2, with TRBD1 as a possible D gene (5 bases). From germline, CDR1 is MDHEN and CDR2 SYDVKM. This CDR3 has 15 amino acids. V dropped 3 bases and J dropped 2 bases, with 13 bases sitting between them. CDR3 amino acids: CASSFMARVNYGYTF. The CDR3 region has the DNA TGTGCCAGCAGTTTTATGGCCAGGGTAAACTATGGCTACACCTTC.

The rearrangement joins TRBV10-3 to TRBJ1-1, with 9 bases lining up with TRBD1. Trimming at V came to 4 bases and at J to 4 bases, leaving 13 bases not matched to a gene. Per the germline V gene, CDR1 is ENHRY and CDR2 is SYGVKD. This CDR3 contains 17 residues. The CDR3 region has the DNA TGTGCCATCAGTGGTCTGGGACAGGGAATTATGGGCACTGAAGCTTTCTTT. It codes for CAISGLGQGIMGTEAFF.

This sequence joins TRBV27 and TRBJ1-1; the D is unclear. The germline CDR1 and CDR2 sequences are MNHEY and SMNVEV (reference sequence). Trimming took 3 bases from V and 2 from J, leaving 10 bases between them. The CDR3 is 14 residues long. CDR3 coding DNA: TGTGCCAGCAGTTTGCGCGGGGTCAACACTGAAGCTTTCTTT. Encoded protein: CASSLRGVNTEAFF.

This chain uses TRBV5-6 with TRBJ2-6; D unresolved. Germline-derived CDR1 and CDR2 are SGHDT and YYEEEE. V was clipped by 4 bases and J by 0 bases, with 8 bases between them. CDR3 length: 15 amino acids. Here the CDR3 reads CASSTPSSGANVLTF. The CDR3 DNA follows: TGTGCCAGCAGCACTCCGAGCTCTGGGGCCAACGTCCTGACTTTC.

The V call is TRBV28, the J call TRBJ1-2, with no clear D. This CDR3 has 14 amino acids. CDR1 is MDHEN and CDR2 is SYDVKM in the germline V gene. Trimming took 5 bases from V and 5 from J, leaving 15 bases between them. The CDR3 DNA follows: TGTGCCAGCAGTCCCCTTGGAGGGAAGTATGGCTACACCTTC. Encoded protein: CASSPLGGKYGYTF.

The rearrangement joins TRBV28 to TRBJ2-7, with D tentatively TRBD1 (5 bases). Trimming removed 2 bases from V and 12 bases from J, with 17 bases in between. Germline CDR1 is MDHEN and CDR2 is SYDVKM. CDR3 size: 13 residues. CDR3 region: CASSLEAGRLRYF. The CDR3 DNA reads as TGTGCCAGCAGTTTAGAGGCAGGGCGGCTGAGGTACTTC.

The chain is built from TRBV7-2 and TRBJ2-7, with a weak D call TRBD2 (6 bases). The CDR3 has 13 residues. The V and J ends lost 6 bases and 2 bases respectively, with 11 bases between them. CDR1 and CDR2 from the germline V gene are SGHTA and FQGNSA. CDR3 in DNA: TGTGCCAGCAGGGAGGGGCCTACCTACGAGCAGTACTTC. Translation gives CASREGPTYEQYF.

The chain employs TRBV7-6 and TRBJ2-2, with D tentatively TRBD1 (5 bases). V was shortened by 2 bases and J by 2 bases, with 9 bases between the two germline ends. CDR3 size: 15 residues. Per germline, CDR1 SGHVS and CDR2 FNYEAQ. The DNA for the CDR3 is TGTGCCAGCAGCTTATTAGGGGAAAACACCGGGGAGCTGTTTTTT. It translates to CASSLLGENTGELFF.

CDR3 sequence reads: CASSLRAGGSTDTQYF. The CDR3 coding sequence is TGTGCCAGCAGCTTAAGAGCGGGAGGTAGCACAGATACGCAGTATTTT. This chain links TRBV5-4 with TRBJ2-3; 9 bases match TRBD2. The CDR3 is made up of 16 amino acids. Trimming removed 2 bases from V and 0 bases from J; junction bases left unmatched: 4. The V gene's germline CDR1 is SGHNT and CDR2 YYREEE (reference sequence).

The genes are TRBV18 and TRBJ2-7; 15 positions match TRBD2. The CDR3 is made up of 18 amino acids. Germline-derived CDR1 and CDR2 are KGHSH and LQKENI. The ends lost 3 bases at V and 2 bases at J; junction bases unmatched: 8. This chain's CDR3 is CASSPRGLAGGSTYEQYF. As DNA, the CDR3 is TGTGCCAGCTCACCGAGGGGACTAGCGGGAGGCTCCACCTACGAGCAGTACTTC.

V usage is TRBV30 and J usage is TRBJ1-4; TRBD1 might be the D (5 bases). V was clipped by 1 base and J by 6 bases, with 18 bases between them. CDR3 length: 16 amino acids. Per germline, CDR1 GTSNPN and CDR2 SVGIG (reference sequence). CDR3 DNA sequence: TGTGCCTGGAGTGACCCCTCCCGGACAATGTATGAAAAACTGTTTTTT. This translates into CAWSDPSRTMYEKLFF.

A few counts support this clone. The chain has TRBV28 and TRBJ1-2; TRBD1 is a possible D gene (6 bases). The CDR3 consists of 15 residues. Germline V gives CDR1 MDHEN, CDR2 SYDVKM. V was trimmed by 6 bases and J by 0 bases, leaving 14 bases between them. The CDR3 reads CASSRSGTSNYGYTF. CDR3 nucleotide sequence: TGTGCCAGCAGCCGGTCGGGGACATCTAACTATGGCTACACCTTC.

The V call is TRBV6-2 or TRBV6-3, the J call TRBJ2-1, with 9 bases aligning to TRBD2. The germline CDR1 and CDR2 sequences are MNHEY and SVGEGT. Trimming removed 2 bases from V and 6 bases from J; junction bases left unmatched: 8. The CDR3 length is 16 residues. The CDR3, as DNA: TGTGCCAGCAGTTACGGGCGGGAGGGATTGAGCAATGAGCAGTTCTTC. Its translation: CASSYGREGLSNEQFF.

The V gene is TRBV5-8, the J gene TRBJ2-5; D possibly corresponds to TRBD2 (6 bases). The V end was cut by 4 bases, the J end by 5 bases, with 18 bases between. The germline CDR1 and CDR2 sequences are SGHTS and YDEGEE. The CDR3 loop spans 15 amino acids. This chain's CDR3 is CASSLSQGRGETQYF. Written as DNA, the CDR3 is TGTGCCAGCAGCCTCTCCCAGGGCCGGGGGGAGACCCAGTACTTC. Full variable domain (outside the CDR3, taken from reference TRBV5-8 and TRBJ2-5): EAGVTQSPTHLIKTRGQQATLRCSPISGHTSVYWYQQALGLGLQFLLWYDEGEERNRGNFPPRFSGRQFPNYSSELNVNALELEDSALYLCASSLSQGRGETQYFGPGTRLLVL.

This chain connects TRBV29-1 to TRBJ1-4; D possibly corresponds to TRBD1 (5 bases). The V gene lost 4 bases and the J gene lost 8 bases, with 11 bases spanning the gap. The CDR3 sequence is 12 residues long. Looked up from germline, CDR1 is SQVTM and CDR2 is ANQGSEA. The CDR3 protein is CSVGQGQEKLFF. The CDR3 DNA follows: TGCAGCGTTGGGCAGGGTCAAGAAAAACTGTTTTTT.

The J gene is TRBJ1-5, the V gene TRBV28, with 10 nucleotides matching TRBD1. The V gene's germline CDR1 is MDHEN and CDR2 SYDVKM. V lost 5 bases to trimming and J lost 4 bases; unmatched junction nucleotides: 5. CDR3 size: 15 residues. For the CDR3, the DNA is TGTGCCAGCAGTCCCCGGGACAGGGGAAATCAGCCCCAGCATTTT. It encodes CASSPRDRGNQPQHF.

The chain combines TRBV19 with TRBJ1-6, with a possible D match to TRBD1 (6 bases). This CDR3 region has 14 residues. Per the germline V gene, CDR1 is LNHDA and CDR2 is SQIVND (reference sequence). The V end lost 6 bases, the J end lost 9 bases, and 15 bases lay between the germline ends. The CDR3 sequence: CASRVGGAGSPLHF. The CDR3 region has the DNA TGTGCCAGTAGAGTTGGGGGCGCCGGTTCACCCCTCCACTTT.

The V and J genes are TRBV10-3 and TRBJ2-7; TRBD2 matches 8 bases. This CDR3 has 15 residues. Germline assignment: CDR1 ENHRY and CDR2 SYGVKD. The V and J ends lost 0 bases and 3 bases, in that order; junction bases with no gene match: 4. The CDR3 sequence is CAISESPGGLYEQYF. Here the CDR3 DNA reads TGTGCCATCAGTGAGTCGCCGGGAGGGCTCTACGAGCAGTACTTC.

The chain uses TRBV6-5 and TRBJ2-1; D is unclear. CDR3 length: 12 residues. V lost 6 bases to trimming and J lost 8 bases, with 11 bases between them. Germline values: CDR1 MNHEY, CDR2 SVGAGI. CDR3 DNA: TGTGCCAGCAGATTCGGGTTTGATGAGCAGTTCTTC. The encoded protein is CASRFGFDEQFF.

J is TRBJ2-3 and V is TRBV10-3, with 7 bases fitting TRBD1. The CDR3 loop spans 15 amino acids. J was trimmed by 2 bases and V by 2 bases; bases with no gene match: 4. The germline V gene encodes CDR1 ENHRY and CDR2 SYGVKD. CDR3 protein: CAISEGRGFTDTQYF. CDR3 DNA sequence: TGTGCCATCAGTGAGGGCAGGGGGTTCACAGATACGCAGTATTTT.

At least ten counts were recorded for this clone. This chain connects TRBV19 to TRBJ1-1; D perhaps matches TRBD1 (6 bases). The CDR3 contains 13 residues. Germline V lookup: CDR1 LNHDA, CDR2 SQIVND (reference sequence). V dropped 5 bases and J dropped 0 bases, with 7 bases sitting between them. CDR3 DNA: TGTGCCAGTAGTCGACAGGTGAACACTGAAGCTTTCTTT. This gives the protein CASSRQVNTEAFF.

This sequence joins TRBV5-5 and TRBJ2-5; TRBD2 matches at 14 bases. Trimming took 3 bases from V and 4 from J; bases not matched to a gene: 5. This CDR3 region has 16 residues. Germline CDR1 is SGHKS and CDR2 is YYEKEE (reference sequence). The CDR3 sequence is CASSSGLAGGIETQYF. The CDR3 nucleotides are TGTGCCAGCAGCTCCGGACTAGCGGGAGGCATAGAGACCCAGTACTTC.

The chain is built from TRBV10-3 and TRBJ2-7; the D is unclear. The CDR3 sequence is 13 residues long. Trimming took off 8 bases at V and 0 bases at J, with 11 bases between the two ends. Germline CDR1 reads ENHRY; CDR2 reads SYGVKD. The CDR3 coding sequence is TGTGCCATCGGCCTGTGGAGCTCCTACGAGCAGTACTTC. It yields the protein CAIGLWSSYEQYF.